This TCR beta chain is drawn from a study of T cells after yellow fever vaccination. Study results and caveats: Clonotypes found in both CD4 and CD8 compartments made up a small share. The study re-detected most primary-vaccination clones after the booster (96% CD4, just over 85% CD8). A secondary response was less intense yet reached its peak sooner, at day 5 versus 15.

CDR1 MGHRA and CDR2 YSYEKL come from the germline V gene. This CDR3 has 15 residues. Losses at the gene ends were 4 bases for V and 1 base for J; bases not matched to a gene: 6. Remarks on this clonotype: Its specificity is not known.

A universal primer site and UMIs were added as TCR cDNA was made by 5'RACE template switching. TCRdb called the 5' RACE reads again in MiXCR, with one record for every CDR3 protein. The sample has 200,000 to 300,000 distinct CDR3 sequences, about 3.9% seen once. Sequenced material: PBMCs, taken 15 days after the yellow fever booster vaccination. V and J are TRBV4-1 and TRBJ2-7; 8 bases align to TRBD1. The source is a man aged 18-30 years who received the YFV17D yellow fever vaccine. Here the CDR3 reads CASSPGQGRSYEQYV. The CDR3 nucleotides are TGCGCCAGCAGCCCCGGACAGGGTCGATCCTACGAGCAGTACGTC.